This note documents a single T cell receptor beta chain sequence. What it binds is not known. Assay used: immunoSEQ multiplex PCR; TCRdb lists only in-frame clones, some missing. In the table there are around 62,000 clones, around 89% of which are singletons. The entry originates in a study of cytomegalovirus exposure and HLA in healthy donors. Findings and limits, study-wide: As was reported, the classifier diagnosed cytomegalovirus status with high specificity and sensitivity. Usually a TCR sequence was rare, but some public TCRs were found in many donors. Some TCR beta chains (about 170 of them) were listed as cytomegalovirus-associated.

V lost 0 bases and J lost 0, with 3 bases in between. This CDR3 spans 14 amino acids. Germline V lookup: CDR1 MRHNA, CDR2 SNTAGT. The sequence was obtained from a woman younger than 35 in good health and CMV-seronegative. J is TRBJ2-1 and V is TRBV6-4; unclear D gene. Source material: PBMCs. The CDR3 here is CASSDSSSYNEQFF. CDR3 bases: TGTGCCAGCAGTGACTCGAGCTCCTACAATGAGCAGTTCTTC.